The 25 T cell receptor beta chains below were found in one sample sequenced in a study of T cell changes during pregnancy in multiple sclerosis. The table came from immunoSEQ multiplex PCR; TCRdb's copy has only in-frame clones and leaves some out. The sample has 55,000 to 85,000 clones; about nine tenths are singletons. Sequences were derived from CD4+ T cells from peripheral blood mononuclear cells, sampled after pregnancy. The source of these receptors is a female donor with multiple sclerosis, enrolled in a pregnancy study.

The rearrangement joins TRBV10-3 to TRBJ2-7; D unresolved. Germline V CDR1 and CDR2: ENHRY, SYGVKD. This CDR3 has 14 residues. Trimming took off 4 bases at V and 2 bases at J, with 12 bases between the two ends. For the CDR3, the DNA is TGTGCCATCAGTGGCCAGCTTGAGGCCTACGAGCAGTACTTC. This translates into CAISGQLEAYEQYF.

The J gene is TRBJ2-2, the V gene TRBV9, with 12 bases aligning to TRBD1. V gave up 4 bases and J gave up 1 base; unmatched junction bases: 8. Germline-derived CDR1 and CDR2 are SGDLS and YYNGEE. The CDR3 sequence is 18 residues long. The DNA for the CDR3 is TGTGCCAGCAGCCCCGGGACAGGGGGCTCTAGGAACACCGGGGAGCTGTTTTTT. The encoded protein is CASSPGTGGSRNTGELFF.

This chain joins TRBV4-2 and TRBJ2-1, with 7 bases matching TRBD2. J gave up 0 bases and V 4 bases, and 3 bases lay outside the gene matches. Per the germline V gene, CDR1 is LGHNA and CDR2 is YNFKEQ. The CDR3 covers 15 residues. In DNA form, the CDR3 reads TGTGCCAGCAGCCCTAGCGGCTCCTCCTACAATGAGCAGTTCTTC. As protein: CASSPSGSSYNEQFF.

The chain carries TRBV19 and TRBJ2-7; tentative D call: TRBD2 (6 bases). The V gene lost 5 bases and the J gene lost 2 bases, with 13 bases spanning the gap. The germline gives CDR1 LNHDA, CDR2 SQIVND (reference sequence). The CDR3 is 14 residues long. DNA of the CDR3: TGTGCCAGTAGTGCGTCCCCGGGGGCCTACGAGCAGTACTTC. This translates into CASSASPGAYEQYF.

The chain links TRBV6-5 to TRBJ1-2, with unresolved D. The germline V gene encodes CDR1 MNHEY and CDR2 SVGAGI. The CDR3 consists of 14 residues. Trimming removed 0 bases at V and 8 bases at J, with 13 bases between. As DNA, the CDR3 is TGTGCCAGCAGTTACTCTCGGGGATCCTACGGCTACACCTTC. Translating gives CASSYSRGSYGYTF.

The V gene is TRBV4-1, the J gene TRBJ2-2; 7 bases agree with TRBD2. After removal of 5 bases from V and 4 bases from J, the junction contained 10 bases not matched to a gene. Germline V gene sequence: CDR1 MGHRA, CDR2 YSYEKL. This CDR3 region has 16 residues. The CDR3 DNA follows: TGCGCCAGCAGCTTTCATACGCGGGAGATCACCGGGGAGCTGTTTTTT. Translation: CASSFHTREITGELFF.

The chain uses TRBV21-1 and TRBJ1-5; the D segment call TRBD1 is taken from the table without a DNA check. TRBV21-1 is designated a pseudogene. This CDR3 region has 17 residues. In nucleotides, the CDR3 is TGTGCCAGCAGCAAAGTCCCGGACAGGGCGGTCAATCAGCCCCAGCATTTT. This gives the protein CASSKVPDRAVNQPQHF.

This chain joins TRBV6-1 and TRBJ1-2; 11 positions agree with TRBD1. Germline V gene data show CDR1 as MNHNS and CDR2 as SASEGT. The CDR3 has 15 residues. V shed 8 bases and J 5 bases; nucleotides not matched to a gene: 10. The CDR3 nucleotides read TGTGCCAGCGTCGGACAGGGGGCACTCGGGTATGGCTACACCTTC. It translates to CASVGQGALGYGYTF.

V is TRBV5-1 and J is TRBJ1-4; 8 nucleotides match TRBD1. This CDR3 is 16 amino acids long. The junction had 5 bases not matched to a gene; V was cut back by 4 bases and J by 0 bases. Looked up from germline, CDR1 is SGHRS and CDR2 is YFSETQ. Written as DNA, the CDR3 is TGCGCCAGCAGCCTCGACAGGGGAGCAACTAATGAAAAACTGTTTTTT. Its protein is CASSLDRGATNEKLFF.

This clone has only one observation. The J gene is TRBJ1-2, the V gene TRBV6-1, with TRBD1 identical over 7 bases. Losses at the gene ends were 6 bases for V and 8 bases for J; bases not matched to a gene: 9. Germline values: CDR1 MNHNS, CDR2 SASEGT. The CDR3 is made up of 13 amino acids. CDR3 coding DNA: TGTGCCAGCAGGGTAAAGACAGGGAGGGGCTACACCTTC. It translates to CASRVKTGRGYTF.

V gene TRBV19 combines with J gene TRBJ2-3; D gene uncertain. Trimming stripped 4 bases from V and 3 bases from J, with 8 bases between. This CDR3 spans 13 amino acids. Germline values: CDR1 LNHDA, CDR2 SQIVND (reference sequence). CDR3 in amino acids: CASSKLVTDTQYF. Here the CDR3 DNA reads TGTGCCAGTAGTAAATTAGTGACAGATACGCAGTATTTT.

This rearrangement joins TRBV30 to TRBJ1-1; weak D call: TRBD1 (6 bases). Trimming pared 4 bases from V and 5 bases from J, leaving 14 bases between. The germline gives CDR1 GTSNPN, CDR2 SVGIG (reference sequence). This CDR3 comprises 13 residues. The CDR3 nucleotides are TGTGCCTGGACCCCAGGGGCTGTGACTGAAGCTTTCTTT. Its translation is CAWTPGAVTEAFF. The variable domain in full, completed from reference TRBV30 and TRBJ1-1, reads SQTIHQWPATLVQPVGSPLSLECTVEGTSNPNLYWYRQAAGRGLQLLFYSVGIGQISSEVPQNLSASRPQDRQFILSSKKLLLSDSGFYLCAWTPGAVTEAFFGQGTRLTVV.

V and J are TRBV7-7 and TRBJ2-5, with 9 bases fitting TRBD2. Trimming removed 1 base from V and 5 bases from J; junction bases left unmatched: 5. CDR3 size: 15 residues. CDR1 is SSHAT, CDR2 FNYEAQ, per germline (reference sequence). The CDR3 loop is CASSLDSGGDETQYF. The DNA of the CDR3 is TGTGCCAGCAGCTTAGATAGCGGGGGTGACGAGACCCAGTACTTC.

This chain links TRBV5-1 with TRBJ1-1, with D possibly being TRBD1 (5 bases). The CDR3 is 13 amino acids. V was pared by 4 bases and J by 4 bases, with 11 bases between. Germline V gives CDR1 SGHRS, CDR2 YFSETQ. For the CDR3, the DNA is TGCGCCAGCAGCCCCCCGGGGGGCACTGAAGCTTTCTTT. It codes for CASSPPGGTEAFF. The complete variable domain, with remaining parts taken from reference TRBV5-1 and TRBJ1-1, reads KAGVTQTPRYLIKTRGQQVTLSCSPISGHRSVSWYQQTPGQGLQFLFEYFSETQRNKGNFPGRFSGRQFSNSRSEMNVSTLELGDSALYLCASSPPGGTEAFFGQGTRLTVV.

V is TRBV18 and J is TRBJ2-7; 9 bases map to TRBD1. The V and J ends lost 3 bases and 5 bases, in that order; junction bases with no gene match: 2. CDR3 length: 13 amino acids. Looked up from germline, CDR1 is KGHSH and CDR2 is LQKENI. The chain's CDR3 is CASSPRQGDEQYF. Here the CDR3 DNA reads TGTGCCAGCTCACCTCGACAGGGGGACGAGCAGTACTTC.

The CDR3 reads CASSLPKGQLNEKLFF. CDR3 DNA: TGCGCCAGCAGCTTGCCCAAGGGACAACTTAATGAAAAACTGTTTTTT. This chain joins TRBV5-1 and TRBJ1-4; possibly TRBD1 for D (6 bases). Germline CDR1 and CDR2: SGHRS and YFSETQ. The V gene lost 1 base and the J gene lost 4 bases, with 14 bases spanning the gap. CDR3 length equals 16 residues.

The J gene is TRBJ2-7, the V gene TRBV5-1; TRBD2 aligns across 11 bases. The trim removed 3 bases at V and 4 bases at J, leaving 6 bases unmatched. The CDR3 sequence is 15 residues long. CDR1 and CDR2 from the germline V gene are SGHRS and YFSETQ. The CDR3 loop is CASSSLAGEGYEQYF. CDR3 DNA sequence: TGCGCCAGCAGCTCACTAGCGGGAGAGGGGTACGAGCAGTACTTC.

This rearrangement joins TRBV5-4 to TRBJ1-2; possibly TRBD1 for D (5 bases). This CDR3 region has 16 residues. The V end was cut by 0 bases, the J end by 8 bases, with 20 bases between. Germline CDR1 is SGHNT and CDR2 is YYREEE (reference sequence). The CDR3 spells CASSLALVTGIEGYTF. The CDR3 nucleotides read TGTGCCAGCAGCTTGGCCCTTGTTACAGGAATCGAGGGCTACACCTTC.

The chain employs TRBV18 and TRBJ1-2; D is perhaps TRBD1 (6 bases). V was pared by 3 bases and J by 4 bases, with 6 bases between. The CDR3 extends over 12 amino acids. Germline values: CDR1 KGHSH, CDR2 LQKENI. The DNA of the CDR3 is TGTGCCAGCTCACCGGACAGCTATGGCTACACCTTC. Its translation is CASSPDSYGYTF.

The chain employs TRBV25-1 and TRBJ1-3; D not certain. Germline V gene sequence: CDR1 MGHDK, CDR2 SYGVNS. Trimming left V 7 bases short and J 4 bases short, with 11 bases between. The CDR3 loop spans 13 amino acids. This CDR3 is CASKEGRGNTIYF. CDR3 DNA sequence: TGTGCCAGCAAGGAGGGCCGCGGAAACACCATATATTTT. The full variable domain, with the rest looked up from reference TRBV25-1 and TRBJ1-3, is EADIYQTPRYLVIGTGKKITLECSQTMGHDKMYWYQQDPGMELHLIHYSYGVNSTEKGDLSSESTVSRIRTEHFPLTLESARPSHTSQYLCASKEGRGNTIYFGEGSWLTVV.

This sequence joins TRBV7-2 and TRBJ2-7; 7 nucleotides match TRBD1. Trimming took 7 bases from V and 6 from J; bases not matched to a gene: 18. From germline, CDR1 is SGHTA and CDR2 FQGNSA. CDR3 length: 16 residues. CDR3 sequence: CASTPTRDRRMGEQYF. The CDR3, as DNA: TGTGCCAGCACCCCTACGAGGGACAGACGTATGGGCGAGCAGTACTTC.

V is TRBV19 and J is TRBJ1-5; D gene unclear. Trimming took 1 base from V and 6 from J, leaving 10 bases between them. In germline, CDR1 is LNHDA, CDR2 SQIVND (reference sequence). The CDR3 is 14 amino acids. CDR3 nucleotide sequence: TGTGCCAGTAGTATAGGAGGGTATACTCAGCCCCAGCATTTT. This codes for CASSIGGYTQPQHF.

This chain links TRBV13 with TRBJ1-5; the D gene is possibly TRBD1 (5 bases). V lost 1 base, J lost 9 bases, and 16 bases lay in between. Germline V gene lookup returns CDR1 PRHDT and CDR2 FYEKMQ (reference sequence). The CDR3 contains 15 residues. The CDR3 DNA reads TGTGCCAGCAGCTTAGAAGGGGCTCCCCCGGGGCCCCAGCATTTT. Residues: CASSLEGAPPGPQHF.

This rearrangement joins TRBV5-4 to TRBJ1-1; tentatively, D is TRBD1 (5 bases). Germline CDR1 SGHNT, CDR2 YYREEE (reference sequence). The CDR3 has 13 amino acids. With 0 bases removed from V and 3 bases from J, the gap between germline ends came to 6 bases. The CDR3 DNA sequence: TGTGCCAGCAGCTTGGAGGGGCACACTGAAGCTTTCTTT. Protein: CASSLEGHTEAFF.

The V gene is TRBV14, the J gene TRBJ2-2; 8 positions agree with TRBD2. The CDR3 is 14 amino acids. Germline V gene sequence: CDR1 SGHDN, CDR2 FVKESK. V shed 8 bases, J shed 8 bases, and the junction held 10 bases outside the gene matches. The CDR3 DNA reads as TGTGCCAGCTCCCCGGGGGGGGCCCCAGGGGAGCTGTTTTTT. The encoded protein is CASSPGGAPGELFF.